This entry is about one T cell receptor beta chain. Germline V lookup: CDR1 GTSNPN, CDR2 SVGIG (reference sequence). V gave up 5 bases and J gave up 3 bases, with 13 bases separating them. The CDR3 sequence is 14 residues long. Only in-frame clones appear in the TCRdb table, and some are missing; sequencing was by immunoSEQ multiplex PCR. The sample lists roughly 200,000 clones, 86% occurring once. The data derive from a study of blood T cell repertoires in COVID-19. The sequence came from a middle-aged man with acute COVID-19. The sample comprised PBMCs or T cells enriched from blood (not recorded which). This sequence joins TRBV30 and TRBJ1-4; tentatively, D is TRBD1 (6 bases). CDR3 in amino acids: CAWARTASNEKLFF. The CDR3 DNA reads TGTGCCTGGGCGCGGACAGCTTCTAATGAAAAACTGTTTTTT.